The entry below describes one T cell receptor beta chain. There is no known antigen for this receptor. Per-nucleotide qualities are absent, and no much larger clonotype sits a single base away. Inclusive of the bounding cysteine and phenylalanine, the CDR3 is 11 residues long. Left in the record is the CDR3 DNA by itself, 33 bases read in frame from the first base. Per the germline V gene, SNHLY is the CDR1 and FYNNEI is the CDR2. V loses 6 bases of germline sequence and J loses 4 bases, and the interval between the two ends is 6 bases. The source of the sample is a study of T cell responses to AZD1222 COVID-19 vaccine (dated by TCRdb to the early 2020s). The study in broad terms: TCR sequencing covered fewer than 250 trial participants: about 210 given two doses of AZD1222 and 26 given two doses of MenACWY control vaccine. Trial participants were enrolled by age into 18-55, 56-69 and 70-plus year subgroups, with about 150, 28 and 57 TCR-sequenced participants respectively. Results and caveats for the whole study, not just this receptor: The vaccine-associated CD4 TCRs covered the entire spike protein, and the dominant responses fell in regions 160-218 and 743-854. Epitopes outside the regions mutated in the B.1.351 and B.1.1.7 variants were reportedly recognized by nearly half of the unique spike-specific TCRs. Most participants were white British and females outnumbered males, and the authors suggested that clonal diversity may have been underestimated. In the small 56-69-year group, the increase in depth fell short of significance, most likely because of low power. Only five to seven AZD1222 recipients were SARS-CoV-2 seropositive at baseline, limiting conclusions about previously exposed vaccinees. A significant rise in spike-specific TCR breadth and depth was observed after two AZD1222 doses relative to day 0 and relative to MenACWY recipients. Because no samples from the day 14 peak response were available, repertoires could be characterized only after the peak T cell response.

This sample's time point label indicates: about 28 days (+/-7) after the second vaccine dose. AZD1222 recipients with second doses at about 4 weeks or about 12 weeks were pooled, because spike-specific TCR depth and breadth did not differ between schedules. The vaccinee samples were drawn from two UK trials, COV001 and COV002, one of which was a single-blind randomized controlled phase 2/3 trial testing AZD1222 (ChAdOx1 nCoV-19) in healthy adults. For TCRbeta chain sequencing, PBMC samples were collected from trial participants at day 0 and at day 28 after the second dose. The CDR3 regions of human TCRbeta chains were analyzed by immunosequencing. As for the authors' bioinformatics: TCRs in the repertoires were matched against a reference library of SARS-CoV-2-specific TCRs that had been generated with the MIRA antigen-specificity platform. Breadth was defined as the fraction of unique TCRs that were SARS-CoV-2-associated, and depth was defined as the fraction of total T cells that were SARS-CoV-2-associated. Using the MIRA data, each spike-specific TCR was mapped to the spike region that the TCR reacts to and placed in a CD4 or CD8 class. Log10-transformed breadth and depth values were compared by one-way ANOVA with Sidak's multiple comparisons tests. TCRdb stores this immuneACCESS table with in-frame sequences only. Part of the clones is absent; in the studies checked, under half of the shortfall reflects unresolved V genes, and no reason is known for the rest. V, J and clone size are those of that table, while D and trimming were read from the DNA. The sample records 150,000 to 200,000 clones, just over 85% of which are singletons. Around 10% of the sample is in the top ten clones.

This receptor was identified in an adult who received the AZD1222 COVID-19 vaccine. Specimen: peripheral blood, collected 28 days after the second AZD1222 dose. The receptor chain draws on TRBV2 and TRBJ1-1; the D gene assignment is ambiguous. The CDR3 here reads CASRVGTEAFF. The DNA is TGTGCCAGCAGGGTTGGCACTGAAGCTTTCTTT.